This T cell receptor (beta chain) was captured in a study of T cells in Graves' hyperthyroidism and ophthalmopathy. Study information: The authors collected peripheral blood at initial diagnosis, before any treatment.

This clonotype was detected only a few times. This CDR3 is 13 amino acids long. In germline, CDR1 is LGHNT, CDR2 FRNRAP. The ends lost 11 bases at V and 5 bases at J; junction bases unmatched: 4. It was RNA transcripts that yielded the amplified TCR beta CDR3 regions. Carried out on the TCR CDR3, a first-round RT-PCR used the HTBI primer set. One entry per CDR3 protein, called by TCRdb with MiXCR from the multiplex PCR reads. Of about 210,000 distinct CDR3 sequences in the sample, around 16% were seen once. The sequence was collected from a man aged 35 to 55 with Graves' hyperthyroidism. This chain uses TRBV12-5 with TRBJ2-1; 12 nucleotides align to TRBD2. Material: blood. CDR3 in DNA: TGTGCTTCTAGCGGGGGGGCCCACAATGAGCAGTTCTTC. As protein: CASSGGAHNEQFF.